What follows are 10 T cell receptor beta chains derived from one specimen sequenced in a study of blood T cell repertoires in COVID-19. Sequenced by immunoSEQ multiplex PCR; TCRdb stores in-frame clones only, minus some. The profile shows hundreds of thousands of clones, less than 90% of them singletons. What was sequenced was peripheral blood. These receptors were collected from a woman aged 70 to 79 with COVID-19, enrolled during active disease.

The rearrangement joins TRBV3-1 (or the pseudogene TRBV3-2) to TRBJ2-7; D not certain. V lost 0 bases and J 1 base, leaving 13 bases between the germline ends. The germline CDR1 and CDR2 sequences are LGHDT and YNNKEL (reference sequence). The CDR3 spans 16 residues. This CDR3 reads CASSQEERQQSYEQYF. CDR3 coding DNA: TGTGCCAGCAGCCAAGAGGAGAGGCAGCAGTCCTACGAGCAGTACTTC.

The rearrangement uses TRBV9 and TRBJ2-3; the match to TRBD2 covers 9 bases. The CDR3 loop spans 16 amino acids. J was trimmed by 0 bases and V by 3 bases; bases with no gene match: 5. Germline V lookup: CDR1 SGDLS, CDR2 YYNGEE. CDR3 protein: CASSGRLAASTDTQYF. In DNA form, the CDR3 reads TGTGCCAGCAGCGGTCGACTAGCGGCTAGCACAGATACGCAGTATTTT.

The chain carries TRBV7-8 and TRBJ1-1, with 7 bases fitting TRBD1. The CDR3 consists of 14 residues. V shed 5 bases, J shed 4 bases, and the junction held 7 bases outside the gene matches. Looked up from germline, CDR1 is SGHVS and CDR2 is FQNEAQ. This chain's CDR3 is CASSTRTGVTEAFF. CDR3 DNA: TGTGCCAGCAGCACCCGCACAGGGGTCACTGAAGCTTTCTTT.

J is TRBJ1-1 and V is TRBV12-5; 8 positions match TRBD1. Looked up from germline, CDR1 is LGHNT and CDR2 is FRNRAP. The junction had 7 bases not matched to a gene; V was cut back by 5 bases and J by 5 bases. This CDR3 comprises 14 residues. This CDR3 reads CASGRTGSGTEAFF. CDR3 DNA sequence: TGTGCTAGTGGTCGGACAGGGAGTGGGACTGAAGCTTTCTTT.

This clone was found once. The rearrangement uses TRBV11-2 and TRBJ1-6, with TRBD1 matching 10 bases. The CDR3 runs 15 residues. Germline V gene sequence: CDR1 SGHAT, CDR2 FQNNGV. V lost 5 bases to trimming and J lost 10 bases; unmatched junction nucleotides: 8. The CDR3 spells CASSVTGTGESPLHF. The CDR3 region has the DNA TGTGCCAGCAGCGTCACCGGGACAGGGGAATCACCCCTCCACTTT.

J is TRBJ1-6 and V is TRBV10-3, with D uncertain. Per germline, CDR1 ENHRY and CDR2 SYGVKD. Trimming pared 3 bases from V and 10 bases from J, leaving 16 bases between. This CDR3 is 15 amino acids long. CDR3 amino acids: CAISDGPPSRSPLHF. CDR3 DNA: TGTGCCATCAGTGATGGCCCACCCTCGAGGTCACCCCTCCACTTT.

The rearrangement links TRBV12-5 to TRBJ1-1, with TRBD1 as a possible D gene (5 bases). This CDR3 has 13 amino acids. Trimming pared 5 bases from V and 4 bases from J, leaving 11 bases between. Germline V CDR1 and CDR2: LGHNT, FRNRAP. The CDR3 DNA sequence: TGTGCTAGTGGTACCCAGGGAGGCACTGAAGCTTTCTTT. Its protein is CASGTQGGTEAFF.

This rearrangement joins TRBV27 to TRBJ2-6, with 11 bases fitting TRBD2. The germline gives CDR1 MNHEY, CDR2 SMNVEV (reference sequence). J was trimmed by 4 bases and V by 5 bases; bases with no gene match: 10. CDR3 size: 18 residues. As DNA, the CDR3 is TGTGCCAGCAGTCCATCGGGACTAGCGGCGGGAGGGGCCAACGTCCTGACTTTC. Encoded protein: CASSPSGLAAGGANVLTF.

This clone has more than one count but fewer than ten. The V gene is TRBV29-1, the J gene TRBJ2-6, with D possibly matching TRBD1 (6 bases). Deletions cut 7 bases from V and 0 bases from J, with 19 bases between. Germline CDR1 reads SQVTM; CDR2 reads ANQGSEA. The CDR3 loop spans 17 amino acids. The CDR3 DNA follows: TGCAGCGCCTCATTGGGCAGGGGAAACTCTGGGGCCAACGTCCTGACTTTC. Amino acid sequence: CSASLGRGNSGANVLTF.

The gene calls are TRBV2 and TRBJ2-2; TRBD1 matches 11 bases. CDR1 is SNHLY, CDR2 FYNNEI, per germline. Losses at the gene ends were 8 bases for V and 6 bases for J; bases not matched to a gene: 8. The CDR3 length is 15 residues. The CDR3 reads CASGRDRGFAGELFF. In nucleotides, the CDR3 is TGTGCCAGCGGAAGGGACAGGGGGTTCGCCGGGGAGCTGTTTTTT.